The rows below give T cell receptor beta chains drawn from one sample of a study of T-cell memory formation after mild COVID-19. TCRdb used MiXCR to reprocess the 5' RACE reads, holding one entry per CDR3 protein. The profile shows approximately 260,000 distinct CDR3 sequences, around 15% of them singletons. The sample comprised PBMCs or a T cell subset sorted from them (not recorded which). These receptors were obtained from a man in his late teens or twenties who had mild COVID-19 (a few samples of this study predate the infection). Cell type and time point are not known. Both conserved end residues are part of each CDR3. The D gene is left open where the match is weak.

cdr3_aa j_call v_call d_call
CASSQLSGEIVPLHF TRBJ1-6 TRBV4-2 .
CASRVEGTRGSDTQYF TRBJ2-3 TRBV11-2 .
CASTTTSGGWEDIQYF TRBJ2-4 TRBV6-4 TRBD2
CASGLDRGYEQYF TRBJ2-7 TRBV12-5 TRBD1
CASSPRSQETQYF TRBJ2-5 TRBV18 .
CASSLPKNTEAFF TRBJ1-1 TRBV5-5 .
CASSIDGTDPEAFF TRBJ1-1 TRBV19 .
CASSWNSGGVSNEQFF TRBJ2-1 TRBV5-1 TRBD2
CASRDRLTTLADTQYF TRBJ2-3 TRBV5-6 TRBD1
CASGTGGEGEAFF TRBJ1-1 TRBV12-3/TRBV12-4 TRBD1
CASSQVAGGGQPQHF TRBJ1-5 TRBV4-2 TRBD1
CSARDPAEYEQYF TRBJ2-7 TRBV20-1 .
CSVESGGTEAFF TRBJ1-1 TRBV29-1 TRBD1
CASSQGTIMTNYGYTF TRBJ1-2 TRBV4-2 .
CASSEGVANEKLFF TRBJ1-4 TRBV7-2 .
CASSPAGYDSPLHF TRBJ1-6 TRBV18 .
CASSVIQGSNQPQHF TRBJ1-5 TRBV18 .
CASTPAGGGTGELFF TRBJ2-2 TRBV5-1 TRBD2
CASSLQGASQPQHF TRBJ1-5 TRBV7-2 TRBD1
CASRRGLAGGLAQETQYF TRBJ2-5 TRBV12-3/TRBV12-4 TRBD2
CASSYFRDREAFF TRBJ1-1 TRBV7-9 TRBD1
CASSQVETKGPPAF TRBJ1-2 TRBV4-3 .
CASSYGALGETQYF TRBJ2-5 TRBV5-1 .
CASSPRTQFYEQYF TRBJ2-7 TRBV5-5 .
CSVEPGGQGARGYTF TRBJ1-2 TRBV29-1 TRBD1
CASSQGEWGQYF TRBJ2-3 TRBV3-1 .
CASSQDQGVGNEKLFF TRBJ1-4 TRBV4-3 .
CASSPGVGLSSGANVLTF TRBJ2-6 TRBV5-1 .
CASSLAGRTSSYNEQFF TRBJ2-1 TRBV5-1 .
CASSQGEFGLNTEAFF TRBJ1-1 TRBV4-3 .
CASSLGQAHYTF TRBJ1-2 TRBV12-3/TRBV12-4 TRBD1
CASSQGVSSGNTIYF TRBJ1-3 TRBV4-2 .
CASALAQETQYF TRBJ2-5 TRBV30 .
CASRSAGVVDTQYF TRBJ2-3 TRBV12-3/TRBV12-4 TRBD2
CASRGSRSPYEQYF TRBJ2-7 TRBV12-3/TRBV12-4 .
CASSLVVGSDTQYF TRBJ2-3 TRBV5-1 .
CASSFAATGEQYF TRBJ2-7 TRBV7-9 .
CATGGQDRWKETQYF TRBJ2-5 TRBV7-8 TRBD1